These T cell receptor beta chains were read from a single sample in a study of T cells after yellow fever vaccination. TCRdb redid the calling of the 5' RACE reads with MiXCR, one entry per CDR3 protein. The sample lists 140,000 to 150,000 distinct CDR3 sequences, roughly 6.7% seen once, with under 0.7% in the top ten. The input for sequencing was CD4+ T cells sorted from PBMCs, taken 10 days after the yellow fever booster vaccination. The receptors were gathered from a man aged 25 to 40 who received the YFV17D yellow fever vaccine. The CDR3 runs from the conserved cysteine through the conserved F or W. The order of the fields is J gene, clone size, V gene, D gene, CDR3 protein, CDR3 DNA. A D gene is named only where the DNA matches it firmly. The size field is filled for only some rows; it gives once, few, many or a size class.

J gene: TRBJ2-4
clone size: many
V gene: TRBV20-1
D gene: -
CDR3 protein: CSARDMAGIAAGIQYF
CDR3 DNA: TGCAGTGCTAGAGATATGGCGGGGATAGCGGCGGGCATTCAGTACTTC

J gene: TRBJ1-4
clone size: -
V gene: TRBV30
D gene: -
CDR3 protein: CAVTHGGKGEKLFF
CDR3 DNA: TGTGCCGTTACCCACGGGGGAAAGGGTGAAAAACTGTTTTTT

J gene: TRBJ2-5
clone size: many
V gene: TRBV10-3
D gene: -
CDR3 protein: CAIRPGPQETQYF
CDR3 DNA: TGTGCCATCAGGCCGGGACCCCAAGAGACCCAGTACTTC

J gene: TRBJ2-7
clone size: many
V gene: TRBV6-1
D gene: TRBD2
CDR3 protein: CASSLLKLAGGYEQYF
CDR3 DNA: TGTGCCAGCAGTCTCCTTAAACTAGCGGGGGGCTACGAGCAGTACTTC

J gene: TRBJ1-4
clone size: many
V gene: TRBV18
D gene: -
CDR3 protein: CASSPAGTNEKLFF
CDR3 DNA: TGTGCCAGCTCACCAGCCGGGACTAATGAAAAACTGTTTTTT

J gene: TRBJ1-1
clone size: many
V gene: TRBV7-2
D gene: -
CDR3 protein: CASSLDRMNTEAFF
CDR3 DNA: TGTGCCAGCAGCTTAGATAGGATGAACACTGAAGCTTTCTTT

J gene: TRBJ1-2
clone size: many
V gene: TRBV12-3/TRBV12-4
D gene: -
CDR3 protein: CASSEGTYVLGYTF
CDR3 DNA: TGTGCCAGCAGTGAAGGGACGTATGTACTAGGCTACACCTTC

J gene: TRBJ2-1
clone size: many
V gene: TRBV28
D gene: TRBD2
CDR3 protein: CASSRTSGPYNEQFF
CDR3 DNA: TGTGCCAGCAGCCGGACTAGCGGACCCTACAATGAGCAGTTCTTC

J gene: TRBJ2-7
clone size: many
V gene: TRBV19
D gene: TRBD2
CDR3 protein: CASSAGLAGAKQYF
CDR3 DNA: TGTGCCAGTAGTGCGGGACTAGCGGGAGCTAAGCAGTACTTC

J gene: TRBJ2-1
clone size: many
V gene: TRBV6-5
D gene: TRBD2
CDR3 protein: CASRSAGGYYNEQFF
CDR3 DNA: TGTGCCAGCAGGTCGGCGGGAGGGTATTACAATGAGCAGTTCTTC

J gene: TRBJ2-5
clone size: -
V gene: TRBV19
D gene: -
CDR3 protein: CASSIGRLQETQYF
CDR3 DNA: TGTGCCAGTAGTATAGGGCGACTTCAAGAGACCCAGTACTTC

J gene: TRBJ2-3
clone size: few
V gene: TRBV6-2/TRBV6-3
D gene: TRBD2
CDR3 protein: CASSGLAGGRPADTQYF
CDR3 DNA: TGTGCCAGCAGTGGTCTAGCGGGAGGACGTCCGGCAGATACGCAGTATTTT

J gene: TRBJ2-1
clone size: many
V gene: TRBV7-2
D gene: TRBD1
CDR3 protein: CASSPNRDRGRNEQFF
CDR3 DNA: TGTGCCAGCAGCCCAAACCGGGACAGGGGACGAAATGAGCAGTTCTTC

J gene: TRBJ1-1
clone size: few
V gene: TRBV20-1
D gene: -
CDR3 protein: CSASLAGGNTEAFF
CDR3 DNA: TGCAGTGCTTCCCTGGCGGGCGGCAACACTGAAGCTTTCTTT

J gene: TRBJ2-7
clone size: many
V gene: TRBV5-6
D gene: -
CDR3 protein: CASSPRGVIASYEQYF
CDR3 DNA: TGTGCCAGCAGCCCTAGGGGGGTCATCGCCTCCTACGAGCAGTACTTC

J gene: TRBJ1-1
clone size: many
V gene: TRBV20-1
D gene: TRBD1
CDR3 protein: CSASPGTGPAEAFF
CDR3 DNA: TGCAGTGCCAGCCCGGGGACAGGTCCTGCTGAAGCTTTCTTT

J gene: TRBJ2-3
clone size: few
V gene: TRBV7-2
D gene: -
CDR3 protein: CASSLVGSSGGTDTQYF
CDR3 DNA: TGTGCCAGCAGCTTAGTAGGAAGTAGCGGAGGCACAGATACGCAGTATTTT

J gene: TRBJ2-7
clone size: many
V gene: TRBV2
D gene: -
CDR3 protein: CASTGAYEQYF
CDR3 DNA: TGTGCCAGCACGGGGGCCTACGAGCAGTACTTC

J gene: TRBJ2-7
clone size: few
V gene: TRBV7-2
D gene: TRBD1
CDR3 protein: CASSLGGTARYEQYF
CDR3 DNA: TGTGCCAGCAGCTTAGGGGGGACAGCCCGGTACGAGCAGTACTTC

J gene: TRBJ2-7
clone size: few
V gene: TRBV24-1
D gene: -
CDR3 protein: CATSDLGIYEQYF
CDR3 DNA: TGTGCCACCAGTGATTTGGGGATCTACGAGCAGTACTTC

J gene: TRBJ2-1
clone size: many
V gene: TRBV3-1
D gene: -
CDR3 protein: CASSQLGNEQFF
CDR3 DNA: TGTGCCAGCAGCCAATTGGGCAATGAGCAGTTCTTC

J gene: TRBJ2-1
clone size: many
V gene: TRBV12-3/TRBV12-4
D gene: -
CDR3 protein: CASSLGGHEQFF
CDR3 DNA: TGTGCCAGCAGTTTAGGGGGTCACGAGCAGTTCTTC

J gene: TRBJ2-5
clone size: -
V gene: TRBV24-1
D gene: TRBD1
CDR3 protein: CATSDPVPDRARETQYF
CDR3 DNA: TGTGCCACCAGTGACCCCGTCCCGGACAGGGCTCGGGAGACCCAGTACTTC

J gene: TRBJ2-3
clone size: many
V gene: TRBV12-3/TRBV12-4
D gene: -
CDR3 protein: CASSFFIDTQYF
CDR3 DNA: TGTGCCAGCAGTTTTTTCATTGATACGCAGTATTTT

J gene: TRBJ2-1
clone size: few
V gene: TRBV6-2/TRBV6-3
D gene: -
CDR3 protein: CASSAATYNEQFF
CDR3 DNA: TGTGCCAGCAGTGCCGCCACCTACAATGAGCAGTTCTTC

J gene: TRBJ2-3
clone size: many
V gene: TRBV18
D gene: TRBD2
CDR3 protein: CASSPSGTTDTQYF
CDR3 DNA: TGTGCCAGCTCACCTAGCGGGACGACAGATACGCAGTATTTT

J gene: TRBJ2-3
clone size: many
V gene: TRBV20-1
D gene: TRBD2
CDR3 protein: CSASRLAGVGDTQYF
CDR3 DNA: TGCAGTGCTTCGCGACTAGCGGGAGTAGGGGATACGCAGTATTTT

J gene: TRBJ2-2
clone size: many
V gene: TRBV7-2
D gene: -
CDR3 protein: CASSLQTPANTGELFF
CDR3 DNA: TGTGCCAGCAGCCTACAGACGCCCGCGAACACCGGGGAGCTGTTTTTT

J gene: TRBJ2-1
clone size: -
V gene: TRBV20-1
D gene: -
CDR3 protein: CSARTVYNEQFF
CDR3 DNA: TGCAGTGCTAGAACCGTCTACAATGAGCAGTTCTTC

J gene: TRBJ2-6
clone size: many
V gene: TRBV12-3/TRBV12-4
D gene: TRBD2
CDR3 protein: CASTRRGVNSGANVLTF
CDR3 DNA: TGTGCCAGCACCCGGCGGGGGGTTAACTCTGGGGCCAACGTCCTGACTTTC

J gene: TRBJ2-5
clone size: many
V gene: TRBV7-8
D gene: TRBD2
CDR3 protein: CASSLTSGRRAWETQYF
CDR3 DNA: TGTGCCAGCAGCTTAACTAGCGGGAGGAGGGCGTGGGAGACCCAGTACTTC

J gene: TRBJ2-4
clone size: many
V gene: TRBV5-4
D gene: TRBD1
CDR3 protein: CASSPDRDHVPYF
CDR3 DNA: TGTGCCAGCAGCCCAGACAGGGACCACGTGCCGTACTTC

J gene: TRBJ2-2
clone size: -
V gene: TRBV11-3
D gene: -
CDR3 protein: CASSLGAGTQVTGELFF
CDR3 DNA: TGTGCCAGCAGCTTAGGGGCCGGGACTCAAGTAACCGGGGAGCTGTTTTTT

J gene: TRBJ2-4
clone size: many
V gene: TRBV29-1
D gene: -
CDR3 protein: CSVVRGVGIQYF
CDR3 DNA: TGCAGCGTTGTGCGGGGAGTCGGCATTCAGTACTTC

J gene: TRBJ2-3
clone size: many
V gene: TRBV29-1
D gene: -
CDR3 protein: CSVDSPGTDTQYF
CDR3 DNA: TGCAGCGTTGATTCTCCAGGGACAGATACGCAGTATTTT

J gene: TRBJ2-7
clone size: many
V gene: TRBV7-9
D gene: -
CDR3 protein: CASSPRNEQYF
CDR3 DNA: TGTGCCAGCAGTCCCCGCAACGAGCAGTACTTC

J gene: TRBJ2-5
clone size: few
V gene: TRBV5-1
D gene: TRBD1
CDR3 protein: CASSSKRDRGRETQYF
CDR3 DNA: TGCGCCAGCAGCTCGAAGCGGGACAGGGGAAGAGAGACCCAGTACTTC

J gene: TRBJ2-1
clone size: many
V gene: TRBV28
D gene: TRBD1
CDR3 protein: CASSREGTGLNEQFF
CDR3 DNA: TGTGCCAGCAGTCGCGAGGGGACAGGTCTCAATGAGCAGTTCTTC

J gene: TRBJ2-1
clone size: few
V gene: TRBV5-1
D gene: TRBD1
CDR3 protein: CASSLGSRDRDYNEQFF
CDR3 DNA: TGCGCCAGCAGCTTGGGCTCCCGGGACAGGGATTACAATGAGCAGTTCTTC

J gene: TRBJ2-7
clone size: many
V gene: TRBV18
D gene: -
CDR3 protein: CASSLGTFSSYEQYF
CDR3 DNA: TGTGCCAGCTCACTAGGGACTTTCTCATCCTACGAGCAGTACTTC

J gene: TRBJ1-2
clone size: many
V gene: TRBV7-9
D gene: TRBD1
CDR3 protein: CASSSQGYGYTF
CDR3 DNA: TGTGCCAGCAGCTCACAGGGGTATGGCTACACCTTC

J gene: TRBJ1-1
clone size: many
V gene: TRBV18
D gene: TRBD1
CDR3 protein: CASSPLTGGSSEAFF
CDR3 DNA: TGTGCCAGCTCACCCCTAACAGGGGGCAGCTCTGAAGCTTTCTTT

J gene: TRBJ2-1
clone size: many
V gene: TRBV4-3
D gene: -
CDR3 protein: CASSQPGKYNEQFF
CDR3 DNA: TGCGCCAGCAGCCAACCCGGGAAGTACAATGAGCAGTTCTTC